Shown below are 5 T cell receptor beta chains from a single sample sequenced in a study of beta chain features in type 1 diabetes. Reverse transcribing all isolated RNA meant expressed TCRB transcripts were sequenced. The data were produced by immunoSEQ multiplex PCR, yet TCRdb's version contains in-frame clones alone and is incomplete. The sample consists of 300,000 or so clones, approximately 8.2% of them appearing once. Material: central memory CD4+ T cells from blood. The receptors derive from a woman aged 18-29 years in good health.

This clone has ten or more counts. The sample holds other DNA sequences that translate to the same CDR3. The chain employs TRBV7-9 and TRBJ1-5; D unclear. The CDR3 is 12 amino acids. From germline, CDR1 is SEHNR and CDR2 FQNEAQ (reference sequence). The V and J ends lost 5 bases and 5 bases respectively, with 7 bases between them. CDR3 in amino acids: CASSLPHQPQHF. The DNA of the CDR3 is TGTGCCAGCAGCCTACCTCATCAGCCCCAGCATTTT.

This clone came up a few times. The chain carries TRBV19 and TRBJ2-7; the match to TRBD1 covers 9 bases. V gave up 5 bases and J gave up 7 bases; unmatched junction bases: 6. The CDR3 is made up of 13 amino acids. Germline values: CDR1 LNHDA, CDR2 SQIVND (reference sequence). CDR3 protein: CASSAHGTGEQYF. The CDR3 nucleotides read TGTGCCAGTAGTGCACACGGGACAGGGGAGCAGTACTTC.

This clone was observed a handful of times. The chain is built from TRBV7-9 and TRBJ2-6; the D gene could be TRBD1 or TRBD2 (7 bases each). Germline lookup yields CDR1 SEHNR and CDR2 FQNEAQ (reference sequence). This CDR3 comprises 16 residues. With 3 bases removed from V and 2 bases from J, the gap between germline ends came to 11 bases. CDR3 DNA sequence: TGTGCCAGCAGCTTCCAGGGGGGGCCTGGGGCCAACGTCCTGACTTTC. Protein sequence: CASSFQGGPGANVLTF.

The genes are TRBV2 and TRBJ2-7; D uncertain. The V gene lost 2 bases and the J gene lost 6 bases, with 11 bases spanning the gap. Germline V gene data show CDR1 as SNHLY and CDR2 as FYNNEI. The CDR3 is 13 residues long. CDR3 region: CASSENSLGEQYF. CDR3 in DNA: TGTGCCAGCAGTGAAAATTCCTTGGGCGAGCAGTACTTC.

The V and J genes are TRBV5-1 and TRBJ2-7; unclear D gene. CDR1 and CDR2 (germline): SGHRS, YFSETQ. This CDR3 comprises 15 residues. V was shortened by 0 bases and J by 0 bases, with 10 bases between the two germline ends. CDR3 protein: CASSLEGFSSYEQYF. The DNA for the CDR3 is TGCGCCAGCAGCTTGGAGGGTTTTAGCTCCTACGAGCAGTACTTC.